This T cell receptor (beta chain) was captured in a study of T cells after posttransplantation cyclophosphamide. Overall study results and limits: TRB clonality was highly associated with recipient CMV seropositivity and reactivation. Later post-transplant blood repertoires were often dominated by donor CD8+ memory clones. Skin or GI-infiltrating T cells shared few TRB sequences with blood.

In its sample, this clone was seen many times. The antigen is not known. The germline V and J ends were trimmed by 5 bases and 6 bases, with 24 bases remaining between them. Germline CDR1 reads SGHVS; CDR2 reads FQNEAQ. The CDR3 consists of 17 residues. Data came from immunoSEQ multiplex PCR; TCRdb stores just in-frame clones and leaves some out. Listed for the sample are approximately 25,000 clones, none seen a single time. The source of this sequence is a woman aged 45-65 years in good health, CMV-negative, and a related stem cell transplant donor. The rearrangement links TRBV7-8 to TRBJ2-3; maybe TRBD1 (8 bases). The sample comprised PBMCs. CDR3 residues: CASSPPLEDREGDTQYF. The CDR3 nucleotides are TGTGCCAGCAGCCCTCCCCTGGAGGACAGGGAGGGGGATACGCAGTATTTT.